This T cell receptor beta chain was retrieved from a study of blood T cell repertoires in COVID-19 (dated by TCRdb to about 2020). Describing the broader study: Collaborator samples came from the United States, Italy and Spain and covered acute and convalescent phases of COVID-19. The repertoires were released in a freely available public database meant as a resource for research on the immune response to SARS-CoV-2. Where HLA class I and class II types were available, the types were taken from metadata supplied by the sample provider, not from assay-based typing. The material from the prospective study consisted of cDNA or gDNA derived from T cells, B-cell-depleted T cells, or PBMCs. The samples were drawn from two sources: the first 160 participants of the ongoing ImmuneRACE study, and 950 to 1,500 subjects contributed by 6 global collaborators. The dataset comprised deeply sampled blood TCRbeta repertoires from subjects exposed to, actively infected with, or recovered from COVID-19. The sample metadata nearly always contained a de-identified subject ID, COVID-19 status, age in years and sex.

What the authors observed across the whole study: Clinical and demographic metadata were provided uncurated, with the amount varying by source and participant.

The immunoSEQ Assay, a bias-controlled multiplex PCR, was used to amplify TCRbeta CDR3 regions from genomic DNA. The published analysis was carried out like this. The number of nucleated cells in each sample was estimated by amplification of reference gene primers within the assay. To quantify the absolute abundance of each unique TCRbeta CDR3 rearrangement, sequence reads were collapsed and filtered. For each sample, productive Simpson clonality was calculated by taking the square root of Simpson's diversity index across productive rearrangements. Drawn from immuneACCESS, this table holds only the in-frame rearrangements with V and J called that TCRdb kept. Clones are partly lost; checked studies trace under half to an unresolved V gene and leave the rest unexplained. The DNA was the basis for D and trimming; V, J and clone size are from that table. The table for this sample lists roughly 310,000 clones; about 92% of them were counted only once. The ten largest clonotypes hold 2% to 3% of the sample.

The CDR3, from cysteine to phenylalanine, totals 15 residues. The only DNA kept is the CDR3, 45 bases in frame from the first base. The junction carries 19 bases between V and J, which are trimmed by 8 bases and 3 bases respectively. The germline V gene (reference sequence) specifies LNHDA as CDR1 and SQIVND as CDR2. Comments on this clone: Its antigen remains undetermined. No base quality information exists; no much larger clone differs at one position.

Participants in the prospective study were aged 18 to 89 years, lived in some 24 United States geographic areas, and enrolled through a virtual design. In the prospective study, cohorts were assigned on the basis of participant-reported clinical history obtained from a screening survey and a study questionnaire. Recovered participants in ImmuneRACE Cohort 3 were defined by two consecutive negative NP/OP PCR tests, clearance by a healthcare professional, or resolution of symptoms. Mobile phlebotomists in the prospective study collected whole blood, serum and a nasopharyngeal or oropharyngeal swab from every participant. Over an approximately 2-month period, participants in the prospective study had the option of providing additional blood draws and questionnaires. Before DNA extraction, blood samples from the prospective study were shipped at room temperature or frozen.

The sequence was collected from a man aged 60-69 years who had recovered from COVID-19. This sequence uses TRBV19 and TRBJ1-2; TRBD1 might be the D gene, on 6 matching bases. Sequencing was done on a sample of PBMCs or T cells enriched from blood (not recorded which). This receptor has the CDR3 CASCLAGGADYGYTF. In nucleotide form, the sequence is TGTGCCAGTTGCCTCGCGGGGGGCGCAGACTATGGCTACACCTTC.